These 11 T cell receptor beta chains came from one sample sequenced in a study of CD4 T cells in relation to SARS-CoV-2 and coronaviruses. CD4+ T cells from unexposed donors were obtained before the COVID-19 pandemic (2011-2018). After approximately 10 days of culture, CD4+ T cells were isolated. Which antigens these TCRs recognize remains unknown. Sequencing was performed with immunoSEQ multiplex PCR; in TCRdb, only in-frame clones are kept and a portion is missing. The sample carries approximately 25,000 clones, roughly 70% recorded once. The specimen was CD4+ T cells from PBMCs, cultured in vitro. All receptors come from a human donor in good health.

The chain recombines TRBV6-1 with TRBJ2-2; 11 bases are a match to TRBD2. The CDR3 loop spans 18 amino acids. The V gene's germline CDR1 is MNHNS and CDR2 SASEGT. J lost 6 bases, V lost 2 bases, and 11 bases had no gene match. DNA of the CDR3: TGTGCCAGCAGTGAACCCTCCCGGGCTAGCGGGAGGCCCGGGGAGCTGTTTTTT. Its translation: CASSEPSRASGRPGELFF.

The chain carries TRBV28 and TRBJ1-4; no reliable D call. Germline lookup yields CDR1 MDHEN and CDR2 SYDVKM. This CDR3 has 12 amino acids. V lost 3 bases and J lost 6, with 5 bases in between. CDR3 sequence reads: CASSLRDEKLFF. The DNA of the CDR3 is TGTGCCAGCAGTTTGAGGGATGAAAAACTGTTTTTT.

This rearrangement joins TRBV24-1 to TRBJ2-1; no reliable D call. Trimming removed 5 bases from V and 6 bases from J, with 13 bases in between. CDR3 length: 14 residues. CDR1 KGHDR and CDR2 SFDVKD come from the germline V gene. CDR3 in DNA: TGTGCCACCAGTGGGTCCACCCTGGGCAATGAGCAGTTCTTC. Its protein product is CATSGSTLGNEQFF.

CDR3 amino acids: CASRPGTGYSEQYF. CDR3 DNA sequence: TGTGCCAGCAGACCCGGGACAGGGTACAGCGAGCAGTACTTC. The chain joins TRBV27 to TRBJ2-7; 9 bases fit TRBD1. J gave up 6 bases and V 6 bases, and 9 bases lay outside the gene matches. Germline CDR1 reads MNHEY; CDR2 reads SMNVEV (reference sequence). This CDR3 has 14 residues.

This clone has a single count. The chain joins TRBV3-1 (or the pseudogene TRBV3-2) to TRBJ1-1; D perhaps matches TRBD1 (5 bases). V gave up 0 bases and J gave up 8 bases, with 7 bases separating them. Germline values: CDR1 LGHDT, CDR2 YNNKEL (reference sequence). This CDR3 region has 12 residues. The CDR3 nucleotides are TGTGCCAGCAGCCAAGAGGAGGGGGAAGCTTTCTTT. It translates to CASSQEEGEAFF.

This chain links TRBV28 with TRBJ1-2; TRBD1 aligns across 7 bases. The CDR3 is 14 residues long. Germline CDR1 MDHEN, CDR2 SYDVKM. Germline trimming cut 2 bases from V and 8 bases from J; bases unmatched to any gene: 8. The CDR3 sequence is CASSLTWTGRGYTF. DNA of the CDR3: TGTGCCAGCAGTTTAACCTGGACAGGCCGAGGCTACACCTTC.

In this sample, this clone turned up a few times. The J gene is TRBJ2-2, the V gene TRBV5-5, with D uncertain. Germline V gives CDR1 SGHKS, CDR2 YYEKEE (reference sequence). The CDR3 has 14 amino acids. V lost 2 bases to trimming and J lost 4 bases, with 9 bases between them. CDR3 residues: CASSFRQPTGELFF. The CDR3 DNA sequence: TGTGCCAGCAGCTTCCGACAACCCACCGGGGAGCTGTTTTTT.

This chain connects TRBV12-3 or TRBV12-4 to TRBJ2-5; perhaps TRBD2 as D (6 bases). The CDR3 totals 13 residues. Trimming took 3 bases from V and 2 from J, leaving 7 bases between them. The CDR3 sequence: CASSFAGQETQYF. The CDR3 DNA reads TGTGCCAGCAGTTTTGCGGGGCAAGAGACCCAGTACTTC.

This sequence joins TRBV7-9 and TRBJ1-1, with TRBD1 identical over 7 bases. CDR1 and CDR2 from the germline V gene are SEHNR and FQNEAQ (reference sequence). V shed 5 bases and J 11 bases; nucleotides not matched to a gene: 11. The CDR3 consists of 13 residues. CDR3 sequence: CASSPGGEGWAFF. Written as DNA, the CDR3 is TGTGCCAGCAGCCCAGGGGGGGAGGGGTGGGCTTTCTTT.

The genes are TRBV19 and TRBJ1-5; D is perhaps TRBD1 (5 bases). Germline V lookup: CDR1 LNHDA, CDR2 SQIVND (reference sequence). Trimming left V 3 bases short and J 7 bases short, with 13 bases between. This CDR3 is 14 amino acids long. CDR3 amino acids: CASSIEGSGQPQHF. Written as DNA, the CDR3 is TGTGCCAGTAGTATTGAGGGGAGTGGGCAGCCCCAGCATTTT.

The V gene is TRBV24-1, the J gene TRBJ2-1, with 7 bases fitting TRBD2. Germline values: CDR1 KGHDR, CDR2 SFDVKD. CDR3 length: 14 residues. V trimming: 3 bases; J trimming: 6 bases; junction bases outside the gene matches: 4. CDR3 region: CATSDTSDLNEQFF. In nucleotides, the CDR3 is TGTGCCACCAGTGATACTAGCGATCTCAATGAGCAGTTCTTC.